Below, one T cell receptor beta chain is given with its context. The assay was immunoSEQ multiplex PCR, and TCRdb's table has in-frame clones only and misses some. The data hold around 120,000 clones, with 70% to 90% observed a single time. These data are taken from a study of T cell responses to AZD1222 COVID-19 vaccine. The material was peripheral blood, obtained 28 days after the second AZD1222 dose. The sequence was obtained from an adult who received the AZD1222 COVID-19 vaccine.

The chain's CDR3 is CASSLAGHQYF. The CDR3 region has the DNA TGCGCCAGCAGCTTGGCAGGGCACCAGTACTTC. The chain is built from TRBV5-1 and TRBJ2-5, with a possible D match to TRBD1 (5 bases). Between the trimmed V and J ends, which lost 0 bases and 10 bases, there was a span of 7 bases. There are 11 residues in the CDR3. Germline values: CDR1 SGHRS, CDR2 YFSETQ.